These 29 T cell receptor beta chains were sequenced from one sample in a study of CD8 T cells in ankylosing spondylitis. General study points: About eight highly homologous variants made up a TCR beta motif that seemed to typify ankylosing spondylitis blood.

Antigens of these TCRs are unknown. MiXCR, applied by TCRdb to the 5' RACE reads, yields one record per CDR3 protein. The repertoire holds some 400,000 distinct CDR3 sequences, with about a fifth as singletons. The material sequenced was blood, either unsorted or a sorted T cell fraction (not recorded which). These receptors were taken from a male donor with ankylosing spondylitis.

V usage is TRBV28 and J usage is TRBJ2-6; D not resolved. The CDR3 is made up of 15 amino acids. V lost 3 bases to trimming and J lost 0 bases, with 6 bases between them. CDR1 and CDR2 from the germline V gene are MDHEN and SYDVKM. The CDR3 DNA reads TGTGCCAGCAGTTTCCTATCCTCTGGGGCCAACGTCCTGACTTTC. It specifies CASSFLSSGANVLTF.

V gene TRBV20-1 combines with J gene TRBJ1-4, with D tentatively TRBD1 (5 bases). CDR3 size: 12 residues. The germline V gene has CDR1 DFQATT and CDR2 SNEGSKA (reference sequence). V was cut by 6 bases and J by 8 bases, with 13 bases left in between. CDR3 residues: CSASGRLEKLFF. The CDR3 DNA is TGCAGTGCGTCGGGACGGCTGGAAAAACTGTTTTTT.

The sample holds many counts of this clonotype. The chain joins TRBV4-3 to TRBJ2-7, with D possibly matching TRBD2 (5 bases). This CDR3 has 13 residues. Germline-derived CDR1 and CDR2 are LGHNA and YSLEER. V lost 3 bases and J lost 4, with 10 bases in between. This CDR3 is CASSQEATYEQYF. The CDR3 nucleotides are TGCGCCAGCAGCCAGGAGGCAACTTACGAGCAGTACTTC.

This clonotype was seen more than once but under ten times. The V gene is TRBV20-1, the J gene TRBJ1-5; perhaps TRBD1 as D (5 bases). Germline V gene sequence: CDR1 DFQATT, CDR2 SNEGSKA (reference sequence). V shed 2 bases and J shed 2 bases, with 10 bases lying between them. CDR3 length: 14 residues. CDR3 nucleotides: TGCAGTGCTAGACAAGACAGAGGCAATCAGCCCCAGCATTTT. Its protein is CSARQDRGNQPQHF.

This clonotype was found a few times. In nucleotides, the CDR3 is TGTGCCAGCAGTTATATTACCCAGAACACTGAAGCTTTCTTT. As protein: CASSYITQNTEAFF. The V gene is TRBV28, the J gene TRBJ1-1; D remains ambiguous. The V gene lost 4 bases and the J gene lost 1 base, with 10 bases spanning the gap. This CDR3 has 14 amino acids. Germline V CDR1 and CDR2: MDHEN, SYDVKM.

This rearrangement joins TRBV19 to TRBJ2-5; TRBD2 is a possible D gene (6 bases). The CDR3 length is 15 residues. V was shortened by 3 bases and J by 3 bases, with 14 bases between the two germline ends. Germline-derived CDR1 and CDR2 are LNHDA and SQIVND (reference sequence). In DNA, the CDR3 is TGTGCCAGTAGTATGCCAGGGCCGGGAGAAGAGACCCAGTACTTC. This encodes CASSMPGPGEETQYF.

The V gene is TRBV7-6, the J gene TRBJ2-1; D is undetermined. The CDR3 runs 14 residues. Looked up from germline, CDR1 is SGHVS and CDR2 is FNYEAQ. V was trimmed by 0 bases and J by 6 bases, leaving 9 bases between them. CDR3 amino acids: CASSLARSTNEQFF. CDR3 nucleotide sequence: TGTGCCAGCAGCTTAGCACGAAGTACCAATGAGCAGTTCTTC.

This clonotype came up a few times. The chain recombines TRBV4-1 with TRBJ2-5, with D unclear. V shed 4 bases and J shed 4 bases, with 10 bases lying between them. The germline V gene encodes CDR1 MGHRA and CDR2 YSYEKL. This CDR3 has 13 residues. The CDR3 spells CASSPPNRETQYF. In DNA form, the CDR3 reads TGCGCCAGCAGCCCCCCAAATCGAGAGACCCAGTACTTC.

The table lists this clonotype with a few counts. The chain has TRBV5-4 and TRBJ2-5, with a tentative D call TRBD2 (5 bases). V lost 0 bases, J lost 5 bases, and 11 bases lay in between. This CDR3 is 14 amino acids long. CDR1 is SGHNT, CDR2 YYREEE, per germline (reference sequence). CDR3 DNA: TGTGCCAGCAGCTTGGGCGGCGGGTACGAGACCCAGTACTTC. It translates to CASSLGGGYETQYF.

J is TRBJ2-3 and V is TRBV19; D might be TRBD2 (5 bases). The CDR3 extends over 16 amino acids. V was clipped by 4 bases and J by 0 bases, with 14 bases between them. Looked up from germline, CDR1 is LNHDA and CDR2 is SQIVND (reference sequence). This chain's CDR3 is CASSTPKRASTDTQYF. Here the CDR3 DNA reads TGTGCCAGTAGTACGCCAAAGAGGGCTAGCACAGATACGCAGTATTTT. The full variable domain, in which reference TRBV19 and TRBJ2-3 provide the parts outside the CDR3, is DGGITQSPKYLFRKEGQNVTLSCEQNLNHDAMYWYRQDPGQGLRLIYYSQIVNDFQKGDIAEGYSVSREKKESFPLTVTSAQKNPTAFYLCASSTPKRASTDTQYFGPGTRLTVL.

This clonotype was counted only a few times. The J gene is TRBJ2-2, the V gene TRBV5-1; TRBD1 aligns across 8 bases. Losses at the gene ends were 2 bases for V and 2 bases for J; bases not matched to a gene: 5. The CDR3 consists of 16 residues. CDR1 and CDR2 from the germline V gene are SGHRS and YFSETQ. In DNA, the CDR3 is TGCGCCAGCAGCTTACGGACAGGGACAAACACCGGGGAGCTGTTTTTT. Amino acids: CASSLRTGTNTGELFF.

The chain recombines TRBV6-5 with TRBJ1-4; a possible D gene is TRBD1 (5 bases). Germline CDR1 MNHEY, CDR2 SVGAGI. Trimming cost V 2 bases and J 8 bases, with 12 bases left between them. The CDR3 has 14 residues. The CDR3 bases are TGTGCCAGCAGTTACGACCCGGGGCGAGAAAAACTGTTTTTT. Its translation is CASSYDPGREKLFF.

This clonotype was found a few times. The chain combines TRBV20-1 with TRBJ2-1; 8 nucleotides match TRBD2. The V gene end was trimmed by 6 bases and the J gene end by 3 bases; junction bases not matched to a gene: 4. Germline loops: CDR1 DFQATT, CDR2 SNEGSKA (reference sequence). This CDR3 comprises 13 residues. CDR3 amino acids: CSAAGGLYNEQFF. The CDR3 nucleotides are TGCAGTGCGGCGGGGGGACTCTACAATGAGCAGTTCTTC.

This clonotype appeared a few times. The V and J genes are TRBV5-1 and TRBJ1-3; no definite D call. CDR1 and CDR2 from the germline V gene are SGHRS and YFSETQ. Trimming cost V 2 bases and J 7 bases, with 16 bases left between them. The CDR3 spans 15 residues. The CDR3 reads CASSFSLTAGNTIYF. The DNA of the CDR3 is TGCGCCAGCAGCTTCTCCCTTACGGCGGGGAACACCATATATTTT.

A few counts support this clonotype. The chain employs TRBV25-1 and TRBJ2-1; 10 positions agree with TRBD2. The germline CDR1 and CDR2 sequences are MGHDK and SYGVNS. V trimming: 7 bases; J trimming: 7 bases; junction bases outside the gene matches: 10. The CDR3 is 15 residues long. The CDR3 nucleotides are TGTGCCAGCATTCCCTCAGGACTAGCGGCTAATGAGCAGTTCTTC. Translating it yields CASIPSGLAANEQFF.

V gene TRBV5-4 combines with J gene TRBJ2-1; 10 nucleotides agree with TRBD1. The length of the CDR3 is 19 residues. V was pared by 0 bases and J by 2 bases, with 11 bases of the junction left unmatched. CDR1 is SGHNT and CDR2 is YYREEE in the germline V gene (reference sequence). CDR3 protein: CASSLGGGTGAGPYNEQFF. CDR3 sequence (DNA): TGTGCCAGCAGCTTGGGGGGAGGGACAGGGGCGGGCCCCTACAATGAGCAGTTCTTC.

This clonotype has just one count. The chain carries TRBV5-1 and TRBJ1-1, with TRBD1 identical over 8 bases. The CDR3 loop spans 15 amino acids. Germline CDR1 reads SGHRS; CDR2 reads YFSETQ. The V gene end was trimmed by 4 bases and the J gene end by 3 bases; junction bases not matched to a gene: 8. The CDR3 sequence: CASSPVQGGDTEAFF. CDR3 in DNA: TGCGCCAGCAGCCCGGTACAGGGGGGAGACACTGAAGCTTTCTTT.

This clonotype showed up just a few times. The chain is built from TRBV12-3 or TRBV12-4 and TRBJ2-1; 12 nucleotides match TRBD2. V dropped 8 bases and J dropped 4; count of bases not matched to a gene: 3. The CDR3 is made up of 14 amino acids. The CDR3 sequence is CASGLAGLYNEQFF. The DNA for the CDR3 is TGTGCCAGCGGACTAGCGGGGCTTTACAATGAGCAGTTCTTC.

The chain is built from TRBV7-3 and TRBJ2-1, with 10 nucleotides matching TRBD2. The J segment lost 2 bases and the V segment lost 1 base, leaving 8 bases of the junction unmatched. CDR3 length: 18 residues. Germline assignment: CDR1 SGHTA and CDR2 FQGTGA. DNA of the CDR3: TGTGCCAGCAGCTTAAGATCTAGCGGGAGTTCAACCTACAATGAGCAGTTCTTC. It yields the protein CASSLRSSGSSTYNEQFF. Filled out from reference TRBV7-3 and TRBJ2-1, the complete variable domain reads GAGVSQTPSNKVTEKGKYVELRCDPISGHTALYWYRQSLGQGPEFLIYFQGTGAADDSGLPNDRFFAVRPEGSVSTLKIQRTERGDSAVYLCASSLRSSGSSTYNEQFFGPGTRLTVL.

The V call is TRBV7-9, the J call TRBJ1-3, with a tentative D call TRBD1 (5 bases). V was shortened by 5 bases and J by 2 bases, with 13 bases between the two germline ends. The germline CDR1 and CDR2 sequences are SEHNR and FQNEAQ (reference sequence). The CDR3 spans 15 residues. In DNA, the CDR3 is TGTGCCAGCAGCGCCCAGGGTTATACTGGAAACACCATATATTTT. It encodes CASSAQGYTGNTIYF.

This clonotype occurred many times. The chain links TRBV20-1 to TRBJ1-2; no reliable D call. The CDR3 sequence is 11 residues long. Germline values: CDR1 DFQATT, CDR2 SNEGSKA (reference sequence). V was trimmed by 3 bases and J by 5 bases, leaving 7 bases between them. The CDR3 here is CSASSGYGYTF. CDR3 coding DNA: TGCAGTGCTAGTTCTGGTTATGGCTACACCTTC.

CDR3 sequence: CSVRTQRLQETQYF. CDR3 in DNA: TGCAGCGTCCGGACTCAGCGGTTACAAGAGACCCAGTACTTC. J is TRBJ2-5 and V is TRBV29-1; D perhaps matches TRBD2 (5 bases). Trimming took off 6 bases at V and 2 bases at J, with 16 bases between the two ends. The CDR3 is made up of 14 amino acids. From germline, CDR1 is SQVTM and CDR2 ANQGSEA.

The V and J genes are TRBV10-3 and TRBJ2-1; 10 nucleotides align to TRBD1. The CDR3 covers 15 residues. V shed 6 bases, J shed 4 bases, and the junction held 6 bases outside the gene matches. Germline CDR1 reads ENHRY; CDR2 reads SYGVKD. CDR3 loop: CAISSGTGAYNEQFF. The CDR3 DNA sequence: TGTGCCATCAGCTCCGGGACAGGGGCGTACAATGAGCAGTTCTTC.

The chain recombines TRBV7-8 with TRBJ2-1, with TRBD2 matching 11 bases. This CDR3 region has 19 residues. Per the germline V gene, CDR1 is SGHVS and CDR2 is FQNEAQ. J was trimmed by 8 bases and V by 1 base; bases with no gene match: 16. The CDR3 region is CASSLGISRLAGGNYEQFF. The CDR3 DNA reads TGTGCCAGCAGCTTAGGGATTTCCCGGCTAGCGGGAGGTAACTATGAGCAGTTCTTC.

This clonotype came up once. The J gene is TRBJ1-3, the V gene TRBV6-2 or TRBV6-3; D unresolved. Deletions cut 8 bases from V and 0 bases from J, with 11 bases between. The CDR3 loop spans 14 amino acids. Germline V gene data show CDR1 as MNHEY and CDR2 as SVGEGT. This CDR3 is CASGWRLSGNTIYF. Written as DNA, the CDR3 is TGTGCCAGCGGATGGCGGCTCTCTGGAAACACCATATATTTT.

This chain's CDR3 is CASSYRGLSTGELFF. CDR3 nucleotide sequence: TGTGCCAGCAGTTACAGGGGGCTAAGCACCGGGGAGCTGTTTTTT. The rearrangement joins TRBV6-5 to TRBJ2-2, with 7 bases fitting TRBD1. CDR3 length equals 15 residues. Germline V gene sequence: CDR1 MNHEY, CDR2 SVGAGI. V lost 2 bases to trimming and J lost 4 bases; unmatched junction nucleotides: 4.

In its sample, this clonotype was seen once. This sequence joins TRBV5-1 and TRBJ1-4; 11 bases match TRBD1. Germline-derived CDR1 and CDR2 are SGHRS and YFSETQ. CDR3 length equals 15 residues. J lost 8 bases, V lost 1 base, and 4 bases had no gene match. The CDR3 DNA is TGCGCCAGCAGCTTGAACGGACAGGGGGCAGAAAAACTGTTTTTT. This encodes CASSLNGQGAEKLFF.

This clonotype was counted ten times or more. The J gene is TRBJ2-5, the V gene TRBV3-1, with 7 positions matching TRBD1. The germline V gene has CDR1 LGHDT and CDR2 YNNKEL (reference sequence). Trimming removed 3 bases from V and 2 bases from J; junction bases left unmatched: 0. There are 13 residues in the CDR3. The CDR3 loop is CASSQGQQETQYF. DNA of the CDR3: TGTGCCAGCAGCCAGGGACAGCAAGAGACCCAGTACTTC.

This clonotype has only a few counts. The chain is built from TRBV3-1 and TRBJ2-7; TRBD2 matches 7 bases. CDR1 and CDR2 from the germline V gene are LGHDT and YNNKEL (reference sequence). The CDR3 has 16 amino acids. Unmatched junction bases numbered 9, after V lost 4 bases and J lost 0 bases. The DNA for the CDR3 is TGTGCCAGCAGCCGACGGGCTTCTAGCGGCTCCTACGAGCAGTACTTC. Translation gives CASSRRASSGSYEQYF.